Below are 31 T cell receptor beta chains sequenced from a single sample in a study of blood T cells in healthy people across ages. Sample-barcoded 5' priming and a J-beta primer mix drove a second PCR of about 6 to 12 cycles. A single record per CDR3 protein comes from TCRdb applying MiXCR to the 5' RACE reads. The data show 600,000 to 1,000,000 distinct CDR3 sequences, approximately 25% seen once. These data were also reused for a study on T cells of mothers and their children.

Specimen: blood. The receptors derive from a boy younger than 18 in good health.

The chain carries TRBV7-9 and TRBJ2-5; 7 nucleotides match TRBD1. V trimming: 7 bases; J trimming: 0 bases; junction bases outside the gene matches: 5. CDR1 and CDR2 from the germline V gene are SEHNR and FQNEAQ (reference sequence). This CDR3 is built from 14 residues. DNA for the CDR3: TGTGCCAGCAACGGACAGGCTTACCAAGAGACCCAGTACTTC. This encodes CASNGQAYQETQYF. Supplemented by reference TRBV7-9 and TRBJ2-5, the full variable domain reads DTGVSQNPRHKITKRGQNVTFRCDPISEHNRLYWYRQTLGQGPEFLTYFQNEAQLEKSRLLSDRFSAERPKGSFSTLEIQRTEQGDSAMYLCASNGQAYQETQYFGPGTRLLVL.

V gene TRBV6-5 combines with J gene TRBJ2-5; TRBD1 matches 7 bases. The length of the CDR3 is 17 residues. Germline assignment: CDR1 MNHEY and CDR2 SVGAGI. The junction had 12 bases not matched to a gene; V was cut back by 0 bases and J by 5 bases. The CDR3 here is CASSYSDRAVLGETQYF. CDR3 sequence (DNA): TGTGCCAGCAGTTACTCCGACAGGGCAGTCCTGGGGGAGACCCAGTACTTC.

V and J are TRBV3-1 and TRBJ1-5; TRBD1 might be the D (5 bases). This CDR3 contains 15 residues. Trimming removed 0 bases from V and 3 bases from J, with 9 bases in between. Germline CDR1 is LGHDT and CDR2 is YNNKEL (reference sequence). CDR3 sequence: CASSQDPTANQPQHF. The CDR3 nucleotides read TGTGCCAGCAGCCAAGATCCGACAGCCAATCAGCCCCAGCATTTT.

The chain combines TRBV24-1 with TRBJ2-6; a weak D match, TRBD1 (6 bases). Germline V gene data show CDR1 as KGHDR and CDR2 as SFDVKD. The CDR3 loop spans 15 amino acids. Trimming pared 6 bases from V and 0 bases from J, leaving 8 bases between. CDR3 amino acids: CATSMTGSGANVLTF. The CDR3 DNA reads TGTGCCACCAGTATGACAGGCTCTGGGGCCAACGTCCTGACTTTC.

This clonotype was picked up a small number of times. The genes are TRBV5-1 and TRBJ2-1, with 11 bases aligning to TRBD2. V dropped 0 bases and J dropped 2; count of bases not matched to a gene: 1. The germline gives CDR1 SGHRS, CDR2 YFSETQ. The CDR3 is 16 amino acids. This CDR3 reads CASSLELAGAYNEQFF. The CDR3 region has the DNA TGCGCCAGCAGCTTGGAACTAGCGGGGGCCTACAATGAGCAGTTCTTC.

This chain uses TRBV6-6 with TRBJ1-2; weak D call: TRBD1 (5 bases). The CDR3 runs 14 residues. Trimming took 6 bases from V and 4 from J, leaving 15 bases between them. Germline V gene data show CDR1 as MNHNY and CDR2 as SVGAGI (reference sequence). The CDR3 spells CASSPLGPRYGYTF. The DNA of the CDR3 is TGTGCCAGCAGCCCTCTGGGACCTCGCTATGGCTACACCTTC.

The chain combines TRBV5-1 with TRBJ2-3; 10 nucleotides line up with TRBD1. Trimming at V came to 0 bases and at J to 3 bases, leaving 4 bases not matched to a gene. Germline V CDR1 and CDR2: SGHRS, YFSETQ. The CDR3 extends over 16 amino acids. CDR3 sequence (DNA): TGCGCCAGCAGCTTGGCCGACAGGGGGCTGACAGATACGCAGTATTTT. It specifies CASSLADRGLTDTQYF.

The V call is TRBV6-6, the J call TRBJ1-5; 8 positions agree with TRBD1. J was trimmed by 0 bases and V by 7 bases; bases with no gene match: 8. The germline V gene encodes CDR1 MNHNY and CDR2 SVGAGI (reference sequence). CDR3 length: 16 residues. CDR3 nucleotide sequence: TGTGCCAGCACCGAAGGGACAGGTCTTAGCAATCAGCCCCAGCATTTT. Translation: CASTEGTGLSNQPQHF.

Concerning this clonotype: The junction shows a germline mismatch at one end, possibly a read error. The gene calls are TRBV4-1 and TRBJ2-5; no reliable D call. CDR3 length equals 14 residues. Germline V CDR1 and CDR2: MGHRA, YSYEKL. The DNA for the CDR3 is TGCGCCGGCAGCCAAGCTGTGACAATAGAGACCCAGTACTTC. Translating it yields CAGSQAVTIETQYF.

The chain combines TRBV7-9 with TRBJ2-5; 13 nucleotides line up with TRBD2. The trim removed 8 bases at V and 3 bases at J, leaving 3 bases unmatched. Germline CDR1 reads SEHNR; CDR2 reads FQNEAQ (reference sequence). CDR3 length: 14 residues. The CDR3 DNA is TGTGCCAGCGGGGGGACTAGCGGGAAAGAGACCCAGTACTTC. Protein product: CASGGTSGKETQYF. Filled out from reference TRBV7-9 and TRBJ2-5, the complete variable domain reads DTGVSQNPRHKITKRGQNVTFRCDPISEHNRLYWYRQTLGQGPEFLTYFQNEAQLEKSRLLSDRFSAERPKGSFSTLEIQRTEQGDSAMYLCASGGTSGKETQYFGPGTRLLVL.

V gene TRBV12-3 or TRBV12-4 combines with J gene TRBJ2-5, with TRBD1 identical over 8 bases. V lost 3 bases and J lost 4; bases outside the gene matches: 4. This CDR3 region has 14 residues. CDR3 bases: TGTGCCAGCAGTTTGGACAGGGCCAGAGAGACCCAGTACTTC. Its translation is CASSLDRARETQYF.

A few counts support this clonotype. V and J are TRBV5-1 and TRBJ2-5; D unresolved. The CDR3 is 14 amino acids. CDR1 and CDR2 from the germline V gene are SGHRS and YFSETQ. Trimming left V 4 bases short and J 1 base short, with 11 bases between. The CDR3 region is CASSIGRVQETQYF. CDR3 nucleotides: TGCGCCAGCAGCATAGGACGGGTCCAAGAGACCCAGTACTTC.

The V gene is TRBV4-3, the J gene TRBJ2-1; 8 nucleotides align to TRBD2. The CDR3 has 15 amino acids. The V and J ends lost 0 bases and 7 bases, in that order; junction bases with no gene match: 5. Germline CDR1 and CDR2: LGHNA and YSLEER. The CDR3 region is CASSQDRGGRNEQFF. The CDR3 coding sequence is TGCGCCAGCAGCCAAGACCGGGGGGGCAGGAATGAGCAGTTCTTC.

This clonotype was observed a few times. CDR3 DNA: TGCAGTGCTAGAGATAGGAGGGGGGTATCCTCCTACGAGCAGTACTTC. Its protein product is CSARDRRGVSSYEQYF. The chain combines TRBV20-1 with TRBJ2-7; D may correspond to TRBD1 or TRBD2 (6 bases each). Germline CDR1 is DFQATT and CDR2 is SNEGSKA (reference sequence). Trimming took 0 bases from V and 0 from J, leaving 15 bases between them. This CDR3 region has 16 residues.

This clonotype was found a few times. This chain's CDR3 is CASSSLASGFFEQFF. The CDR3 nucleotides are TGCGCCAGCAGCAGTCTAGCCTCCGGGTTTTTTGAGCAGTTCTTC. V gene TRBV5-1 combines with J gene TRBJ2-1; maybe TRBD2 (5 bases). CDR1 and CDR2 from the germline V gene are SGHRS and YFSETQ. The V and J ends lost 4 bases and 9 bases respectively, with 20 bases between them. The CDR3 runs to 15 residues.

This clonotype was seen a handful of times. V and J are TRBV7-2 and TRBJ2-5; 7 nucleotides agree with TRBD1. Gene TRBJ2-1 matches the end of the DNA better, so the J call may be wrong. The CDR3 covers 16 residues. Germline V gives CDR1 SGHTA, CDR2 FQGNSA. The CDR3 nucleotides read TGTGCCAGCAGCTTAGTACGAGGGGGCGCCTACAATGAGCAGTTCTTC. Its protein is CASSLVRGGAYNEQFF.

This clonotype was seen a few times. The gene calls are TRBV6-6 and TRBJ2-5; 7 nucleotides agree with TRBD2. The J call may be in error: the DNA end matches TRBJ2-7 better. Germline assignment: CDR1 MNHNY and CDR2 SVGAGI (reference sequence). This CDR3 region has 16 residues. For the CDR3, the DNA is TGTGCCAGCAGTTACATTGGTGGGAGGGCCTATGGCGAGCAGTACTTC. It translates to CASSYIGGRAYGEQYF.

This clonotype has a handful of counts. CDR3 DNA: TGCAGCGTTGAAGAGCTGGGGTTTGGACAGCCCAGCTCCTACAATGAGCAGTTCTTC. Its translation: CSVEELGFGQPSSYNEQFF. The V call is TRBV29-1, the J call TRBJ2-1; TRBD1 is a possible D gene (6 bases). The V end lost 0 bases, the J end lost 0 bases, and 21 bases lay between the germline ends. The germline V gene encodes CDR1 SQVTM and CDR2 ANQGSEA. The CDR3 is 19 amino acids.

The gene calls are TRBV4-3 and TRBJ2-3; 8 nucleotides match TRBD2. The CDR3 spans 16 residues. CDR1 LGHNA and CDR2 YSLEER come from the germline V gene. Trimming took 1 base from V and 5 from J; bases not matched to a gene: 8. The CDR3 nucleotides are TGCGCCAGCAGCCAAGGTCGGGGGGGATCCGTAGATACGCAGTATTTT. It is translated as CASSQGRGGSVDTQYF.

This clonotype was found a few times. The gene calls are TRBV5-1 and TRBJ2-1; 14 bases agree with TRBD2. There are 17 residues in the CDR3. With 1 base clipped from V and 8 bases from J, the junction kept 8 bases outside the gene matches. Germline-derived CDR1 and CDR2 are SGHRS and YFSETQ. The DNA for the CDR3 is TGCGCCAGCAGCTTGTGGTCTGGGACTAGCGGGAGTGATGAGCAGTTCTTC. Protein sequence: CASSLWSGTSGSDEQFF.

This clonotype showed up just a few times. V gene TRBV7-3 combines with J gene TRBJ2-1, with a weak D call TRBD2 (5 bases). The J call is doubtful: the DNA matches TRBJ2-7 better. Germline-derived CDR1 and CDR2 are SGHTA and FQGTGA. The CDR3 is 15 amino acids. For the CDR3, the DNA is TGTGCCAGCAGCTTAACTGCGGGCCGAGGATACGAGCAGTACTTC. Translation: CASSLTAGRGYEQYF.

This clonotype was counted between two and nine times. The CDR3, as DNA: TGTGCCAGTAGTTCGCTGAAGGTGGGGACAGGGCCGGAGGATGAGCAGTTCTTC. Its protein is CASSSLKVGTGPEDEQFF. The chain is built from TRBV19 and TRBJ2-5; 9 bases align to TRBD1. The J call is doubtful: the DNA matches TRBJ2-1 better. Per the germline V gene, CDR1 is LNHDA and CDR2 is SQIVND (reference sequence). The CDR3 is 18 residues long.

The rearrangement links TRBV20-1 to TRBJ1-1; D remains unclear. Germline V gene data show CDR1 as DFQATT and CDR2 as SNEGSKA (reference sequence). V was trimmed by 3 bases and J by 5 bases, leaving 4 bases between them. This CDR3 has 10 amino acids. CDR3 in DNA: TGCAGTGCTAGTCAAACTGAAGCTTTCTTT. It codes for CSASQTEAFF.

V is TRBV7-2 and J is TRBJ1-2, with 8 bases lining up with TRBD1. This CDR3 is built from 15 residues. Unmatched junction bases numbered 7, after V lost 5 bases and J lost 2 bases. Germline CDR1 reads SGHTA; CDR2 reads FQGNSA. The DNA for the CDR3 is TGTGCCAGCAGCCCCCGGACAGGGATAAACTATGGCTACACCTTC. Residues: CASSPRTGINYGYTF.

The chain uses TRBV20-1 and TRBJ2-7; a weak D match, TRBD1 (6 bases). Per the germline V gene, CDR1 is DFQATT and CDR2 is SNEGSKA (reference sequence). The V end was cut by 3 bases, the J end by 2 bases, with 14 bases between. The CDR3 totals 14 residues. The CDR3: CSASRDRITYEQYF. The CDR3 nucleotides are TGCAGTGCTAGCCGAGACAGGATAACCTACGAGCAGTACTTC.

This chain joins TRBV7-3 and TRBJ2-3; 10 bases align to TRBD2. The CDR3 contains 13 residues. Trimming took 5 bases from V and 10 from J; bases not matched to a gene: 6. Per the germline V gene, CDR1 is SGHTA and CDR2 is FQGTGA. Here the CDR3 reads CASSPVLAGAQYF. The DNA of the CDR3 is TGTGCCAGCAGCCCCGTCCTAGCGGGGGCGCAGTATTTT.

This clonotype occurred a few times. The junction departs from the called germline gene at one end, perhaps through a read error. The chain joins TRBV12-3 or TRBV12-4 to TRBJ2-5; the match to TRBD2 covers 10 bases. This CDR3 has 16 amino acids. The CDR3 nucleotides are TGTGCCAGCAGTGCCAGCGGGGGGGCCGGTCAAGAGACTCAGTACTTC. Protein sequence: CASSASGGAGQETQYF.

The chain is built from TRBV24-1 and TRBJ2-1; D is uncertain. The CDR3 runs 15 residues. Deletions cut 6 bases from V and 0 bases from J, with 11 bases between. Looked up from germline, CDR1 is KGHDR and CDR2 is SFDVKD. DNA of the CDR3: TGTGCCACCAGTACGGGCGGTAGCTCCTACAATGAGCAGTTCTTC. Translated, it gives CATSTGGSSYNEQFF.

The chain employs TRBV27 and TRBJ2-5; 9 bases line up with TRBD2. The J call may be wrong; the DNA end is better matched by TRBJ2-1. The germline V gene has CDR1 MNHEY and CDR2 SMNVEV (reference sequence). The CDR3 is 20 residues long. CDR3 nucleotide sequence: TGTGCCAGCAGTTCATTTTGGCGGGAGGGCCTGTTAGTTGAGCCCAATGAGCAGTTCTTC. Its protein product is CASSSFWREGLLVEPNEQFF.

The chain combines TRBV20-1 with TRBJ2-7; 15 bases line up with TRBD2. With 3 bases clipped from V and 1 base from J, the junction kept 10 bases outside the gene matches. This CDR3 contains 18 residues. Per the germline V gene, CDR1 is DFQATT and CDR2 is SNEGSKA (reference sequence). CDR3 region: CSAREGLAGGLGSYEQYF. Written as DNA, the CDR3 is TGCAGTGCTAGGGAGGGACTAGCGGGAGGATTAGGGTCCTACGAGCAGTACTTC.

This clonotype was detected only a few times. One junction end does not reproduce the germline sequence, and a read error may be involved. V and J are TRBV11-2 and TRBJ2-3; TRBD1 is a possible D gene (6 bases). Germline V gives CDR1 SGHAT, CDR2 FQNNGV. The CDR3 covers 15 residues. In DNA form, the CDR3 reads TGTGCCAGCAGCCTTTCCCCTACAGGGTCAGATACGCGGTATTTT. It encodes CASSLSPTGSDTRYF.